The sequence of this T cell receptor beta chain was determined in a study of metastatic and nonmetastatic thyroid tumors. Study-level information: Comparative analysis of repertoires was undertaken across blood and tumor or nodule tissue obtained from malignant and benign thyroid patients.

On this clone: Its antigen is unknown.

CDR1 and CDR2 from the germline V gene are GTSNPN and SVGIG (reference sequence). The CDR3 covers 15 residues. V lost 8 bases and J 0 bases, leaving 17 bases between the germline ends. TCRdb used MiXCR to call clones anew from the PCR reads. The sample records about 15,000 clones, around 29% being singletons. Study results and limitations: When malignant thyroid tumors were compared with benign nodules, TCR beta diversity was reportedly significantly higher in the malignant tumors. This held in both blood and tumor samples.

Patients underwent thyroid surgery, and none had received any treatment before it. This chain uses TRBV30 with TRBJ1-5; D gene uncertain. This TCR was recovered from a female donor with papillary thyroid cancer or a benign thyroid nodule (not recorded which). Some clones in this sample may be carry-over from other donors' samples. Source material: tumor tissue. CDR3 coding DNA: TGTGCCGGACCTCCGTCTCGGGGTAGCAATCAGCCCCAGCATTTT. As protein: CAGPPSRGSNQPQHF.